The source of this T cell receptor (beta chain) is a study of T cells in Graves' hyperthyroidism and ophthalmopathy. Study-wide findings and caveats: Most thyroid-expanded clonotypes above 0.001 were also found in blood. Ophthalmopathy was distinguished from stable hyperthyroidism by 13 V-J signatures. The model's output predicted ophthalmopathy at a median of 6.5 months prior to onset.

The CDR3 regions of TCR beta were amplified from RNA transcripts. In the first-round RT-PCR of the TCR CDR3, the HTBI primer set was used. MiXCR, run by TCRdb on the multiplex PCR reads, gives a single entry per CDR3 protein. The sample includes approximately 610,000 distinct CDR3 sequences, 16% of them seen just once. Absence of ophthalmopathy progression within 18 months defined stable Graves' hyperthyroidism. The table lists this clonotype with many counts. Its antigen remains unidentified. Germline assignment: CDR1 SGHTA and CDR2 FQGNSA. The CDR3 loop spans 15 amino acids. V was clipped by 1 base and J by 5 bases; unmatched bases: 5.

The sequencing input was blood. The receptor's source is a woman in her late teens or twenties with Graves' hyperthyroidism. The chain is built from TRBV7-2 and TRBJ2-5, with TRBD2 matching 9 bases. In nucleotides, the CDR3 is TGTGCCAGCAGCTTAGATAGCGGGGGTGGGGAGACCCAGTACTTC. Translating it yields CASSLDSGGGETQYF.